This T cell receptor beta chain was documented in a study of patients and donors after allogeneic stem cell transplantation. The CDR3 sequence is 15 residues long. V was pared by 5 bases and J by 3 bases, with 14 bases between. CDR1 is SGHTA and CDR2 is FQGTGA in the germline V gene. TCRdb re-derived calls from the RT-PCR reads in MiXCR, one entry per CDR3 protein. The sample consists of roughly 960,000 distinct CDR3 sequences, more than 15% of them appearing once. This TCR derives from a human donor who was either an allogeneic HSCT recipient or a stem cell or donor lymphocyte infusion donor (not recorded which). It is not recorded whose cells these are; they may come from a transplant donor. The V gene is TRBV7-3, the J gene TRBJ2-1; D remains unclear. Sequenced: blood, either unsorted or a sorted T cell fraction (not recorded which). The chain's CDR3 is CASSRLRRDYNEQFF. The DNA for the CDR3 is TGTGCCAGCAGCCGCCTGCGGCGAGACTACAATGAGCAGTTCTTC.